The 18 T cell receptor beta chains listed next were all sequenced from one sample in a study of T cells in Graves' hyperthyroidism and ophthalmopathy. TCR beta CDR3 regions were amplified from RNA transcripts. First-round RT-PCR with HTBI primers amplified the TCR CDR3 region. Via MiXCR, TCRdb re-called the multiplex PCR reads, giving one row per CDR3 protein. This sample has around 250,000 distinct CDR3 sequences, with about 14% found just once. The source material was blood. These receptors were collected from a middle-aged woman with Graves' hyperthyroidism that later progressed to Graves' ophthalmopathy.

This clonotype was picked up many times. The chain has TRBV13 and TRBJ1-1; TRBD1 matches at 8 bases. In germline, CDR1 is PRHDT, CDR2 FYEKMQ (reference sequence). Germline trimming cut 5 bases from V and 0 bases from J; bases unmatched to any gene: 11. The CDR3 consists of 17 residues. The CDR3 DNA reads TGTGCCAGCAGCGATAGGACCCGGACAGGGATGAACACTGAAGCTTTCTTT. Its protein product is CASSDRTRTGMNTEAFF.

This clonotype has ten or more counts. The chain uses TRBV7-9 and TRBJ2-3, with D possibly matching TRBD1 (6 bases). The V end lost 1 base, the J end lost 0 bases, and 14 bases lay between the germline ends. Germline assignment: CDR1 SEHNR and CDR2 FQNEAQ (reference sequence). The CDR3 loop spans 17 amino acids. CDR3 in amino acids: CASSLEGRDKSTDTQYF. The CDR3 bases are TGTGCCAGCAGCTTAGAGGGACGGGACAAGAGCACAGATACGCAGTATTTT.

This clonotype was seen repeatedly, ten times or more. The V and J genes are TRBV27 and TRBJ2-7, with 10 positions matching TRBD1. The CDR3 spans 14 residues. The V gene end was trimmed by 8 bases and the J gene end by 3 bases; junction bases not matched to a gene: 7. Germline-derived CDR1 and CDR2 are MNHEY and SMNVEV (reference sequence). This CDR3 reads CASALRDRGYEQYF. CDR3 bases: TGTGCCAGCGCCCTCCGGGACAGGGGCTACGAGCAGTACTTC.

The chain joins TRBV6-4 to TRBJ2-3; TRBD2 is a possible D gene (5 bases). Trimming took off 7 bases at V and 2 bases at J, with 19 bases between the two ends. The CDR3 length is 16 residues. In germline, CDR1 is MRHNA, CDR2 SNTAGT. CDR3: CASNKKGAVHTDTQYF. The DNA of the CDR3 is TGTGCCAGCAACAAGAAGGGAGCGGTTCACACAGATACGCAGTATTTT.

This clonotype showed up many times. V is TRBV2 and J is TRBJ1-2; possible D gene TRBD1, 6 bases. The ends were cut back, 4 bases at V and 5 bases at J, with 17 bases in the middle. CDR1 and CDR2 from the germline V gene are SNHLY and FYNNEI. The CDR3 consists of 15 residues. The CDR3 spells CASSGSGTYSYGYTF. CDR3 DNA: TGTGCCAGCAGTGGTTCCGGGACATACTCTTATGGCTACACCTTC.

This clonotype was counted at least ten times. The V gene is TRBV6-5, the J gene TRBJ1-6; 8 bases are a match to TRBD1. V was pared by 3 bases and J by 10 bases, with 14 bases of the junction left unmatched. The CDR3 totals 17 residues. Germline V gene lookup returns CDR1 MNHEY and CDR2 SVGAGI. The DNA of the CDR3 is TGTGCCAGCAGTTATCGGCGGATCGGACAGGGTGGGTCACCCCTCCACTTT. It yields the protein CASSYRRIGQGGSPLHF.

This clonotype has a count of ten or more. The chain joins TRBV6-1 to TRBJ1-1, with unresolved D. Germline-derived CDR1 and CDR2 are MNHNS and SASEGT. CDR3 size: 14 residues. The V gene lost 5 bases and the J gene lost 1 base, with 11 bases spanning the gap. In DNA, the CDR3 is TGTGCCAGCAGTAGGAGGCGGGAGAACACTGAAGCTTTCTTT. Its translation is CASSRRRENTEAFF.

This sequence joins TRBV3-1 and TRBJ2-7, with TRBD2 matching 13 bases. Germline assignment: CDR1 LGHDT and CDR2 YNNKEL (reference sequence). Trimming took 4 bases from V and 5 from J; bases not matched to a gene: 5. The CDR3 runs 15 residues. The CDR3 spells CASSRTSGSLNEQYF. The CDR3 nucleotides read TGTGCCAGCAGCCGGACTAGCGGGAGTCTAAACGAGCAGTACTTC.

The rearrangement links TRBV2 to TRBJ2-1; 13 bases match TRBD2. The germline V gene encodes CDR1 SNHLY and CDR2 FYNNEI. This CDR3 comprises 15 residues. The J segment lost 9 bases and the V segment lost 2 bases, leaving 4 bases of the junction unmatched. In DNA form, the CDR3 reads TGTGCCAGCAGTGAATGGACTAGCGGGAGTTCTGAGCAGTTCTTC. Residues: CASSEWTSGSSEQFF.

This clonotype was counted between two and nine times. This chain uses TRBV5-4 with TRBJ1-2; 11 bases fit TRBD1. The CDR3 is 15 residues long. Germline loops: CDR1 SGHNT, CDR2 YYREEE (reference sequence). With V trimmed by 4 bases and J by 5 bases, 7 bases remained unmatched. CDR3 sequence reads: CASSTKGQGVYGYTF. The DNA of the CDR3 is TGTGCCAGCAGCACAAAGGGACAGGGGGTTTATGGCTACACCTTC.

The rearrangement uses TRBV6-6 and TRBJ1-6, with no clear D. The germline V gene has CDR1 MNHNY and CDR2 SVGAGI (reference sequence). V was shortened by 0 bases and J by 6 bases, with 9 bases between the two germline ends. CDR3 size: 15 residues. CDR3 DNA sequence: TGTGCCAGCAGTTACTCTGGCGCGGGTAATTCACCCCTCCACTTT. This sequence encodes CASSYSGAGNSPLHF.

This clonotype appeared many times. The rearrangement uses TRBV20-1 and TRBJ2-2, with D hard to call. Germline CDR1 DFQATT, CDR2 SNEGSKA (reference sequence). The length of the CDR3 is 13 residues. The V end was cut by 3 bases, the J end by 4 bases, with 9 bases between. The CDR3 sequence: CSASFVRTGELFF. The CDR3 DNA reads TGCAGTGCTAGCTTCGTCCGCACCGGGGAGCTGTTTTTT.

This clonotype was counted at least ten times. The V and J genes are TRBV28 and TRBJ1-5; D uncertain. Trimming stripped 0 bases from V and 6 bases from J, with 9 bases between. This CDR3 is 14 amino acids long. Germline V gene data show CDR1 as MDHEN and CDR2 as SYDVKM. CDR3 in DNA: TGTGCCAGCAGTTTATGGAAAGACTCTCAGCCCCAGCATTTT. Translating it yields CASSLWKDSQPQHF.

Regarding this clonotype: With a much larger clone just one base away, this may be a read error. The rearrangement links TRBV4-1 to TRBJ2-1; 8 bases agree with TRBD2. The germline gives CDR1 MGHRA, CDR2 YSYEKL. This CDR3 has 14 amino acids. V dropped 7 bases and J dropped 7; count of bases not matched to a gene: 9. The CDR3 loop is CASKQAGVMNEQFF. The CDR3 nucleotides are TGCGCCAGCAAGCAAGCGGGAGTTATGAATGAGCAGTTCTTC.

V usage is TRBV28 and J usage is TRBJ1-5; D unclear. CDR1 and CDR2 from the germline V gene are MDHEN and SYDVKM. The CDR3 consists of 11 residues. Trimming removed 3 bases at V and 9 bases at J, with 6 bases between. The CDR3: CASSFLGPQHF. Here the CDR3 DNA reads TGTGCCAGCAGTTTCCTAGGGCCCCAGCATTTT.

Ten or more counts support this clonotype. As DNA, the CDR3 is TGTGCTAGTGGTTTGGTACTGTGGGGGGGCGGCCTAAAGGGTAATGAGCAGTTCTTC. Its protein is CASGLVLWGGGLKGNEQFF. The chain uses TRBV12-5 and TRBJ2-1; a weak D match, TRBD2 (7 bases). CDR1 and CDR2 (germline): LGHNT, FRNRAP. Trimming cost V 0 bases and J 7 bases, with 25 bases left between them. The CDR3 runs to 19 residues.

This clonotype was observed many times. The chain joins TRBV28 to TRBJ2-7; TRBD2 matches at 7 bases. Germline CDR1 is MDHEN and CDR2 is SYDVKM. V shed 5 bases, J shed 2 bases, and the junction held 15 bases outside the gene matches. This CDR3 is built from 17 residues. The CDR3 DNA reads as TGTGCCAGCAGTCCCAACCCTTTTCGGGCGGGAGCCTACGAGCAGTACTTC. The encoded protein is CASSPNPFRAGAYEQYF. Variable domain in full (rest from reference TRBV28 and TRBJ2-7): DVKVTQSSRYLVKRTGEKVFLECVQDMDHENMFWYRQDPGLGLRLIYFSYDVKMKEKGDIPEGYSVSREKKERFSLILESASTNQTSMYLCASSPNPFRAGAYEQYFGPGTRLTVT.

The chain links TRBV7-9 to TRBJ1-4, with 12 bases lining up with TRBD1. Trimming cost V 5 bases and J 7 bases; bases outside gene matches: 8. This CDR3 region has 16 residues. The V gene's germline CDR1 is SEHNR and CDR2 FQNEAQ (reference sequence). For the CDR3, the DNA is TGTGCCAGCAGCCCGCCGCCGGGACAGGGGGCTGAAAAACTGTTTTTT. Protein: CASSPPPGQGAEKLFF.